This TCR beta chain was recorded in a study of blood T cell repertoires in COVID-19. The CDR3 is 16 amino acids. Germline lookup yields CDR1 SGHVS and CDR2 FQNEAQ. V shed 0 bases and J 2 bases; nucleotides not matched to a gene: 4. Repertoires were generated with immunoSEQ multiplex PCR, while TCRdb's copy carries only in-frame clones and drops some. The sample consists of roughly 250,000 clones, roughly 80% of them appearing once. Across about two dozen US areas, participants ranged in age from roughly 18 to 95 years. The rearrangement joins TRBV7-8 to TRBJ2-1; 7 nucleotides align to TRBD2. The clonotype comes from a woman between 35 and 50 years old who had been exposed to COVID-19. Sequencing was performed on PBMCs or T cells enriched from blood (not recorded which). The CDR3 loop reads CASSLAGGTTYNEQFF. CDR3 coding DNA: TGTGCCAGCAGCTTAGCGGGGGGGACTACCTACAATGAGCAGTTCTTC.